This T cell receptor (beta chain) stems from a study of blood T cell repertoires in COVID-19. Study-wide context: Samples representing acute and convalescent COVID-19 were sourced from the United States, Italy and Spain.

As originally analysed: Reference gene primer amplification gave estimated nucleated cell counts. Sequencing used immunoSEQ multiplex PCR; TCRdb keeps in-frame clones, though not all of them. The DNA was the basis for D and trimming; V, J and clone size are from that table. The sample holds more than 65,000 clones, roughly 80% seen once. This clone was picked up a small number of times. Germline CDR1 reads MNHEY; CDR2 reads SMNVEV (reference sequence). Losses at the gene ends were 4 bases for V and 7 bases for J; bases not matched to a gene: 17. CDR3 size: 18 residues. The sequenced material came from peripheral blood. The V call is TRBV27, the J call TRBJ2-4; TRBD1 matches 9 bases. The TCR comes from a woman older than 75 with acute or convalescent COVID-19. The CDR3: CASSSLLFTDRGVNIQYF. The DNA of the CDR3 is TGTGCCAGCAGTTCCCTCTTATTCACAGACAGGGGGGTCAACATTCAGTACTTC.